Following are 18 T cell receptor beta chains from one sample sequenced in a study of vaccination and CD4 T cells after COVID-19. Treatment denoted: approximately 11-day PBMC culture with coronavirus spike peptide pools or control peptides (ViraFEST assay). Cultured CD4+ T-cell DNA underwent Oncomine TCR Beta short-read sequencing. TCRdb re-derived calls from the PCR reads in MiXCR, one entry per CDR3 protein. Here the sample spans around 15,000 distinct CDR3 sequences, 40% to 50% being singletons. These receptors' antigens are unknown. Sequencing input: CD4+ T cells from blood, cultured in vitro. These receptors came from a human donor who had recovered from COVID-19.

This chain connects TRBV2 to TRBJ2-1; 7 bases match TRBD2. Germline-derived CDR1 and CDR2 are SNHLY and FYNNEI. The CDR3 consists of 15 residues. The V and J ends lost 4 bases and 6 bases, in that order; junction bases with no gene match: 9. CDR3 in amino acids: CASSGEGGVRNEQFF. For the CDR3, the DNA is TGTGCCAGCAGTGGGGAGGGAGGGGTTCGCAATGAGCAGTTCTTC.

This clonotype was counted a few times. The chain is built from TRBV20-1 and TRBJ2-5, with a tentative D call TRBD2 (6 bases). The V gene's germline CDR1 is DFQATT and CDR2 SNEGSKA (reference sequence). CDR3 length: 14 amino acids. V lost 5 bases, J lost 5 bases, and 18 bases lay in between. CDR3: CSAHWNYGSETQYF. CDR3 nucleotides: TGCAGTGCTCACTGGAATTACGGGAGTGAGACCCAGTACTTC.

The CDR3 DNA reads TGTGCCAGTAGTGCCTACAGGGATGTTAATTCACCCCTCCACTTT. Amino acid sequence: CASSAYRDVNSPLHF. The genes are TRBV19 and TRBJ1-6, with D tentatively TRBD1 (6 bases). The germline V gene has CDR1 LNHDA and CDR2 SQIVND (reference sequence). The length of the CDR3 is 15 residues. V was shortened by 5 bases and J by 6 bases, with 14 bases between the two germline ends.

The chain carries TRBV30 and TRBJ2-2; 9 positions agree with TRBD2. Germline V gene lookup returns CDR1 GTSNPN and CDR2 SVGIG (reference sequence). V lost 0 bases to trimming and J lost 5 bases; unmatched junction nucleotides: 7. CDR3 length equals 16 residues. CDR3 amino acids: CAWSVLGLAGTGELFF. The CDR3 nucleotides are TGTGCCTGGAGTGTACTGGGACTAGCTGGTACCGGGGAGCTGTTTTTT.

This clonotype was seen just once. The J gene is TRBJ2-2, the V gene TRBV7-2, with D possibly matching TRBD1 (6 bases). Per the germline V gene, CDR1 is SGHTA and CDR2 is FQGNSA. The V end lost 1 base, the J end lost 1 base, and 13 bases lay between the germline ends. This CDR3 has 17 amino acids. The CDR3 DNA is TGTGCCAGCAGCTTAGGACAGGCGGCCGGGAACACCGGGGAGCTGTTTTTT. This encodes CASSLGQAAGNTGELFF.

The rearrangement uses TRBV18 and TRBJ2-5; 8 nucleotides line up with TRBD1. The CDR3 totals 14 residues. The germline V gene encodes CDR1 KGHSH and CDR2 LQKENI. V trimming: 1 base; J trimming: 5 bases; junction bases outside the gene matches: 3. This CDR3 reads CASSPLDRGETQYF. Here the CDR3 DNA reads TGTGCCAGCTCACCACTAGACAGGGGCGAGACCCAGTACTTC.

The V and J genes are TRBV5-1 and TRBJ2-7; D may be TRBD2 (6 bases). This CDR3 contains 16 residues. The V gene's germline CDR1 is SGHRS and CDR2 YFSETQ. Trimming took 5 bases from V and 0 from J, leaving 18 bases between them. CDR3 in DNA: TGCGCCAGCAGACCATTAAGCGGGTCGAGCTCCTACGAGCAGTACTTC. It codes for CASRPLSGSSSYEQYF.

This clonotype has only a few counts. This sequence joins TRBV6-1 and TRBJ2-2; the D gene is possibly TRBD2 (5 bases). The germline V and J ends were trimmed by 8 bases and 1 base, with 17 bases remaining between them. The CDR3 extends over 16 amino acids. Germline-derived CDR1 and CDR2 are MNHNS and SASEGT. CDR3 sequence reads: CASGRGPVLNTGELFF. The CDR3 bases are TGTGCCAGCGGACGAGGGCCAGTCTTGAACACCGGGGAGCTGTTTTTT.

J is TRBJ2-3 and V is TRBV9; 9 bases fit TRBD2. Germline V gene sequence: CDR1 SGDLS, CDR2 YYNGEE. The CDR3 extends over 17 amino acids. V lost 4 bases to trimming and J lost 3 bases; unmatched junction nucleotides: 12. The CDR3 DNA follows: TGTGCCAGCAGCTTGGGTTCCGGCGCGGGAGGGACAGATACGCAGTATTTT. Its translation: CASSLGSGAGGTDTQYF.

V and J are TRBV2 and TRBJ1-5; D possibly corresponds to TRBD1 (5 bases). The germline gives CDR1 SNHLY, CDR2 FYNNEI. The CDR3 is 15 amino acids. Between the trimmed V and J ends, which lost 8 bases and 0 bases, there was a span of 14 bases. CDR3 DNA sequence: TGTGCCAGCGGAGAAGGGACTTATAGCAATCAGCCCCAGCATTTT. Residues: CASGEGTYSNQPQHF.

The V gene is TRBV7-2, the J gene TRBJ1-3, with D tentatively TRBD1 (6 bases). This CDR3 is built from 15 residues. Per germline, CDR1 SGHTA and CDR2 FQGNSA. Deletions cut 5 bases from V and 0 bases from J, with 11 bases between. CDR3: CASSKDRPSGNTIYF. DNA of the CDR3: TGTGCCAGCAGCAAGGACAGACCCTCTGGAAACACCATATATTTT.

V usage is TRBV20-1 and J usage is TRBJ1-1, with no clear D. The germline gives CDR1 DFQATT, CDR2 SNEGSKA (reference sequence). CDR3 length: 13 residues. V lost 1 base and J 10 bases, leaving 16 bases between the germline ends. The CDR3 nucleotides read TGCAGTGCTAGAGGTGGGTTTTTAGCGGGAGCTTTCTTT. This sequence encodes CSARGGFLAGAFF.

V is TRBV29-1 and J is TRBJ2-2, with 7 bases fitting TRBD2. CDR1 is SQVTM, CDR2 ANQGSEA, per germline. The CDR3 totals 14 residues. The V and J ends lost 3 bases and 6 bases, in that order; junction bases with no gene match: 7. CDR3 nucleotides: TGCAGCGTTGATCAAGCGGGAAGTCCCGGGGAGCTGTTTTTT. Amino acid sequence: CSVDQAGSPGELFF.

The chain couples TRBV30 to TRBJ1-2; weak D call: TRBD1 (5 bases). Germline V gene data show CDR1 as GTSNPN and CDR2 as SVGIG (reference sequence). Trimming removed 3 bases from V and 8 bases from J, with 16 bases in between. The CDR3 contains 13 residues. Here the CDR3 DNA reads TGTGCCTGGAGACATCGGGGGTCGGGCGGCTACACCTTC. As protein: CAWRHRGSGGYTF.

This clonotype was observed a single time. The chain couples TRBV6-1 to TRBJ2-5; 13 positions agree with TRBD2. The CDR3 spans 16 residues. Losses at the gene ends were 6 bases for V and 4 bases for J; bases not matched to a gene: 8. Germline V gene lookup returns CDR1 MNHNS and CDR2 SASEGT. The CDR3 DNA sequence: TGTGCCAGCAGGGGGACTAGCGGGAATCGAGGAGAGACCCAGTACTTC. Translated, it gives CASRGTSGNRGETQYF.

The sample holds a few counts of this clonotype. The V and J genes are TRBV28 and TRBJ1-2; D uncertain. The CDR3 covers 16 residues. Germline CDR1 reads MDHEN; CDR2 reads SYDVKM. Trimming took 4 bases from V and 3 from J, leaving 18 bases between them. CDR3 nucleotides: TGTGCCAGCAGTTCCGCCCCCGCGACGCTCTACTATGGCTACACCTTC. It encodes CASSSAPATLYYGYTF.

The chain has TRBV4-2 and TRBJ2-3; 10 positions match TRBD1. CDR1 is LGHNA, CDR2 YNFKEQ, per germline. V lost 1 base to trimming and J lost 6 bases; unmatched junction nucleotides: 7. CDR3 length equals 16 residues. CDR3 protein: CASSQVGTGAWDTQYF. The CDR3 nucleotides are TGTGCCAGCAGCCAAGTCGGGACAGGGGCGTGGGATACGCAGTATTTT.

This chain joins TRBV6-1 and TRBJ2-5; D remains unclear. Germline V gene lookup returns CDR1 MNHNS and CDR2 SASEGT. V was shortened by 3 bases and J by 4 bases, with 9 bases between the two germline ends. The CDR3 extends over 13 amino acids. Written as DNA, the CDR3 is TGTGCCAGCAGTGACACAGAGCGAGAGACCCAGTACTTC. This codes for CASSDTERETQYF.